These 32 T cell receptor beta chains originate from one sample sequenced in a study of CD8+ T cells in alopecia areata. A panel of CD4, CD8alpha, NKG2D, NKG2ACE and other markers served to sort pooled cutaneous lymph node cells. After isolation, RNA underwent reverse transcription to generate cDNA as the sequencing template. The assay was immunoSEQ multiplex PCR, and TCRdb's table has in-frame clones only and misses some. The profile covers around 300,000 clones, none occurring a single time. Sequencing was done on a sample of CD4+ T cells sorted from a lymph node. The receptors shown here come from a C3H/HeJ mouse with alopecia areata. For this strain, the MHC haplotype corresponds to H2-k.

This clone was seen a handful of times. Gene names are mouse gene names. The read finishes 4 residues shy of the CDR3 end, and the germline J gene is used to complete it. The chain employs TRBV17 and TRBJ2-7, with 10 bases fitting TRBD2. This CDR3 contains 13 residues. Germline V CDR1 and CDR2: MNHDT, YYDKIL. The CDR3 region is CASSLGGRDEQYF. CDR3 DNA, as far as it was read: TGTGCTAGCAGTCTGGGGGGGCGAGAT.

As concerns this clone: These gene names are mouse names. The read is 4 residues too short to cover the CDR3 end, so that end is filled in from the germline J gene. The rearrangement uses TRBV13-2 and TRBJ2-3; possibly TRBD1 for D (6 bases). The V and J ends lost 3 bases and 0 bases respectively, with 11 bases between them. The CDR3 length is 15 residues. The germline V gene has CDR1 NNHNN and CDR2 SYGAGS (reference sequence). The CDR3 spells CASGAGTSSAETLYF. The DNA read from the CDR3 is TGTGCCAGCGGTGCCGGGACATCTAGTGCAGAA.

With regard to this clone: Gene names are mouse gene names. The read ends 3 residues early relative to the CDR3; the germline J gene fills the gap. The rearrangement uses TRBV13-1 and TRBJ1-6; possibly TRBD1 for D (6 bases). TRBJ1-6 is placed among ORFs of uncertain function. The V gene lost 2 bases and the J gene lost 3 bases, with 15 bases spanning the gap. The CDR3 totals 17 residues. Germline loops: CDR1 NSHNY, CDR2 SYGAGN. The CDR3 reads CASSEGKGDNYNSPLYF. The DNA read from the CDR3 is TGTGCCAGCAGTGAAGGGAAGGGGGACAACTATAATTCGCCC.

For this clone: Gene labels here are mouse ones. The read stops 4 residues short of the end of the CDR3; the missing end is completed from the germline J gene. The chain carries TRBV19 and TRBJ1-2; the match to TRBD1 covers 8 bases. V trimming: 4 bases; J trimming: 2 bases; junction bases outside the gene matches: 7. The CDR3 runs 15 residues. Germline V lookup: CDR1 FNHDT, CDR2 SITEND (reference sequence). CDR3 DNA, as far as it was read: TGTGCCAGCAGTCGTCCCGGGACAGGTAACTCC. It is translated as CASSRPGTGNS. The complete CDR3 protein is CASSRPGTGNSDYTF.

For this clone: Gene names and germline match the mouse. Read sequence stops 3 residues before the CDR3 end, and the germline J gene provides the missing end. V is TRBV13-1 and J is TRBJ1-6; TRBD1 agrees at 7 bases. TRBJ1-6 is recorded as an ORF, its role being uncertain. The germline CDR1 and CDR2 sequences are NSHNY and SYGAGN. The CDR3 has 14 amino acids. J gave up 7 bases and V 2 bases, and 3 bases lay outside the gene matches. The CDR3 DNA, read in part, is TGTGCCAGCAGTGAGACAGGGAGAAATTCGCCC. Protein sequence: CASSETGRNSP. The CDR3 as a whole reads CASSETGRNSPLYF.

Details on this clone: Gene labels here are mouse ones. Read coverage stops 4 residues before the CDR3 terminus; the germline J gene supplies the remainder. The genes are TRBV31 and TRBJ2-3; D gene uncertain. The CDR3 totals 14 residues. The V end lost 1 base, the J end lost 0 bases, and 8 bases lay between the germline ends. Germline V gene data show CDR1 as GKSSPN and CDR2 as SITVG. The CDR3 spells CAWSRQTSAETLYF. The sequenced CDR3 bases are TGTGCCTGGAGTCGACAAACTAGTGCAGAA. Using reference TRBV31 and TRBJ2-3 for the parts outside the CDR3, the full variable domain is AQTIHQWPVAEIKAVGSPLSLGCTIKGKSSPNLYWYWQATGGTLQQLFYSITVGQVESVVQLNLSASRPKDDQFILSTEKLLLSHSGFYLCAWSRQTSAETLYFGSGTRLTVL.

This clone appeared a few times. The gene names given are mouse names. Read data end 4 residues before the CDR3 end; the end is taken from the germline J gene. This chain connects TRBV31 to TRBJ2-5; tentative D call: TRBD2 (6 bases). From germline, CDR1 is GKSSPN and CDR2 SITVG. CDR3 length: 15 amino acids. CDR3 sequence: CAWSLGMGEEDTQYF. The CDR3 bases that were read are TGTGCCTGGAGTCTAGGTATGGGGGAGGAAGAC.

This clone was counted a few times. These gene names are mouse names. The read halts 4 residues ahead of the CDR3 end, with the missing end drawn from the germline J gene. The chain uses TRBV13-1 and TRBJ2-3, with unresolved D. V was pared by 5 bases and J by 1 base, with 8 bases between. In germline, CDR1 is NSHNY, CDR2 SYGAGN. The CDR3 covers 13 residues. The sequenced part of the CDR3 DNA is TGTGCCAGCAGGACCCTGGGTGCAGAA. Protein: CASRTLGAE. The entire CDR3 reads CASRTLGAETLYF.

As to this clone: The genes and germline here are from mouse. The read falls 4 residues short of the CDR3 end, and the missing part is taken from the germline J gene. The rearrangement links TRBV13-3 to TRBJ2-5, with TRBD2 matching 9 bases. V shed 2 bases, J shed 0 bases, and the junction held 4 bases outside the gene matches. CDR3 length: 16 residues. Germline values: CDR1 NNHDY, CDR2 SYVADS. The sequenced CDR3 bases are TGTGCCAGCAGTGAAGGCCTGGGGGGGAACCAAGAC. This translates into CASSEGLGGNQD. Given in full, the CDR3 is CASSEGLGGNQDTQYF. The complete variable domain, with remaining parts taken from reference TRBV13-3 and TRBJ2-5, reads EAAVTQSPRSKVAVTGGKVTLSCHQTNNHDYMYWYRQDTGHGLRLIHYSYVADSTEKGDIPDGYKASRPSQENFSLILELASLSQTAVYFCASSEGLGGNQDTQYFGPGTRLLVL.

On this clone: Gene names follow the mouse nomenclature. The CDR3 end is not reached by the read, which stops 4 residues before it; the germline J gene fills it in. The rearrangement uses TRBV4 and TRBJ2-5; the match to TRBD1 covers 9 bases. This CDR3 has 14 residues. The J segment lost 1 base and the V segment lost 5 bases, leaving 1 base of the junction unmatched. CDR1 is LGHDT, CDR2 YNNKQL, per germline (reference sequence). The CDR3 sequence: CASSRTGDQDTQYF. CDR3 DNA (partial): TGTGCCAGCAGCCGGACAGGGGACCAAGAC. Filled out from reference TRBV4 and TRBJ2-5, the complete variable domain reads ETAVFQTPNYHVTQVGNEVSFNCKQTLGHDTMYWYKQDSKKLLKIMFSYNNKQLIVNETVPRRFSPQSSDKAHLNLRIKSVEPEDSAVYLCASSRTGDQDTQYFGPGTRLLVL.

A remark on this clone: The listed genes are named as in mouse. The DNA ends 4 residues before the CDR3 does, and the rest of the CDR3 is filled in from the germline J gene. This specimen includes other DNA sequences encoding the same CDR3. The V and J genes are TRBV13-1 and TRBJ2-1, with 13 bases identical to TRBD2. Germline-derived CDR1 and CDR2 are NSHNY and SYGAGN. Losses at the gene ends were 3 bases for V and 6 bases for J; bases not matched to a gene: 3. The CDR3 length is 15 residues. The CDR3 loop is CASSGTGGAPAEQFF. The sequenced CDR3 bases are TGTGCCAGCAGTGGGACTGGGGGGGCGCCTGCT.

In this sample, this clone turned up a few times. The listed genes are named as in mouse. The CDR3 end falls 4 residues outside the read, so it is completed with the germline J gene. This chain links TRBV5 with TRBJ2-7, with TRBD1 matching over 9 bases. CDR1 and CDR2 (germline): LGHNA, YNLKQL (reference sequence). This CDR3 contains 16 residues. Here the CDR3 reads CASSQEPGTGWDEQYF. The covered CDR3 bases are TGTGCCAGCAGCCAAGAACCCGGGACAGGGTGGGAT.

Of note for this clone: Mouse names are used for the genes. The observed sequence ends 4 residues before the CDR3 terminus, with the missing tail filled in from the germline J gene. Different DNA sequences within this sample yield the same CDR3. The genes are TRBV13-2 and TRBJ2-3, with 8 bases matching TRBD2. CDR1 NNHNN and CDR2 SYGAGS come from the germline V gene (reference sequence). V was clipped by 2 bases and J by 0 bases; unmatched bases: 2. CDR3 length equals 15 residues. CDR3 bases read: TGTGCCAGCGGTGACCTGGGGGGCAGTGCAGAA. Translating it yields CASGDLGGSAE. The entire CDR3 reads CASGDLGGSAETLYF.

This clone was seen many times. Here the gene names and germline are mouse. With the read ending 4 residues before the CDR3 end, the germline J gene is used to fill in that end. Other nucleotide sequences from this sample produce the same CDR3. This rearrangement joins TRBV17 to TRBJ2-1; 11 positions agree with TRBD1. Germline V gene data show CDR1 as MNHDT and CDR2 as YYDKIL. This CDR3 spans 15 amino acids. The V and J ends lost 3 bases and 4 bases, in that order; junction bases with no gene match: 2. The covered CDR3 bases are TGTGCTAGCAGTAGGGACAGGGGGCGGTATGCT. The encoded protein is CASSRDRGRYA. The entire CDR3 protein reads CASSRDRGRYAEQFF.

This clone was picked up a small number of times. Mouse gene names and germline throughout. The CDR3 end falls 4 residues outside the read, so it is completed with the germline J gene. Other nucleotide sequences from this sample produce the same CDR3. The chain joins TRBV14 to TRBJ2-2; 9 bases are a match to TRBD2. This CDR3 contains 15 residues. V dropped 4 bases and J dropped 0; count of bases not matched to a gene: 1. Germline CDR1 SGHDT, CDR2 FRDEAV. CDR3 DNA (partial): TGTGCCAGCAGTCGACTGGGGGCAAACACCGGG. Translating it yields CASSRLGANTG. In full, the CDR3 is CASSRLGANTGQLYF.

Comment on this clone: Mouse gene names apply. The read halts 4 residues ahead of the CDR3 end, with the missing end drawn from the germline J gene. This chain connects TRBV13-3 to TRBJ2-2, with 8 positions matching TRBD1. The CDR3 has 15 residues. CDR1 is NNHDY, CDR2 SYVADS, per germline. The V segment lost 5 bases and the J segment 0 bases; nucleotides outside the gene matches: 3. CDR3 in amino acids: CASRGQVANTGQLYF. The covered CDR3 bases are TGTGCCAGCAGGGGACAGGTAGCAAACACCGGG.

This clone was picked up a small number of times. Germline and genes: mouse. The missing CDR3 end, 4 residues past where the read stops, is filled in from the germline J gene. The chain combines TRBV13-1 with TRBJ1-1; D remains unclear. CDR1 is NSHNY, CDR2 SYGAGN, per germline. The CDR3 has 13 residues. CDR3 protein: CASSAEVRAEVFF. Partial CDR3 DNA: TGTGCCAGCAGTGCCGAGGTGAGGGCA.

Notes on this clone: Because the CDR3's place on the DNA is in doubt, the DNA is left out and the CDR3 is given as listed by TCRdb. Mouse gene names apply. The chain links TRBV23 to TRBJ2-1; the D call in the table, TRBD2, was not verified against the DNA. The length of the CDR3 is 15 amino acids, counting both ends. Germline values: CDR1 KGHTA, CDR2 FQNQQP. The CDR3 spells CAPAVKRDYYAEQFF.

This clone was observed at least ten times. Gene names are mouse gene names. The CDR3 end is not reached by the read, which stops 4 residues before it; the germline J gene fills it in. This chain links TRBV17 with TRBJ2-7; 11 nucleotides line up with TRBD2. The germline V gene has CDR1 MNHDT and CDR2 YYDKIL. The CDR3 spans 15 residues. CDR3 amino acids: CASSRGGTGGYEQYF. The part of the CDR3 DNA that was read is TGTGCTAGCAGTAGAGGCGGGACTGGGGGTTAT.

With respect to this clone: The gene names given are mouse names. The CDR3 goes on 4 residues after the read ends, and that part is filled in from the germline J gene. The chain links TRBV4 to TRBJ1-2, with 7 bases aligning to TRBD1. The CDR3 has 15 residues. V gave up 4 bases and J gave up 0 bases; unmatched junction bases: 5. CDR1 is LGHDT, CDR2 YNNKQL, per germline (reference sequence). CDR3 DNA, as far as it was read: TGTGCCAGCAGCTTCCCCGGGACAGCAAACTCC. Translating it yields CASSFPGTANS. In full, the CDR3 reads CASSFPGTANSDYTF.

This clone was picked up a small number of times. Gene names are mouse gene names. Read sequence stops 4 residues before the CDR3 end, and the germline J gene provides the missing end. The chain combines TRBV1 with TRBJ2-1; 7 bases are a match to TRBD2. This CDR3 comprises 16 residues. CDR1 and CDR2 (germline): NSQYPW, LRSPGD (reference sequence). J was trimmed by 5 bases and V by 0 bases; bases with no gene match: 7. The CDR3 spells CTCSADRWLGDAEQFF. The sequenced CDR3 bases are TGCACCTGCAGTGCAGATCGCTGGCTGGGGGATGCT.

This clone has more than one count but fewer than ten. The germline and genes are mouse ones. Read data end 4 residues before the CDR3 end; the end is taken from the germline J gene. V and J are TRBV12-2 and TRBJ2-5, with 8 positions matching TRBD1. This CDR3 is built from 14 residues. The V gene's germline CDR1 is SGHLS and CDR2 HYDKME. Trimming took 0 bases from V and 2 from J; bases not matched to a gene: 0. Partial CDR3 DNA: TGTGCCAGCTCTCTCGGGACAGGCCAAGAC. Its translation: CASSLGTGQD. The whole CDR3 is CASSLGTGQDTQYF.

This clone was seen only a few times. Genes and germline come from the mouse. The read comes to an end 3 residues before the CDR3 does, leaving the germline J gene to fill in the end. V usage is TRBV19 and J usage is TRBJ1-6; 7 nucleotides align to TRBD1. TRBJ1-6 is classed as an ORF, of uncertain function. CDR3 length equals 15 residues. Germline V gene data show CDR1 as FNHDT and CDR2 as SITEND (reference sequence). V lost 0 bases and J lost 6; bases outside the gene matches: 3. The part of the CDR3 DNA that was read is TGTGCCAGCAGTATAGCTCCAGGGGGTAATTCGCCC. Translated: CASSIAPGGNSP. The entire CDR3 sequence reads CASSIAPGGNSPLYF.

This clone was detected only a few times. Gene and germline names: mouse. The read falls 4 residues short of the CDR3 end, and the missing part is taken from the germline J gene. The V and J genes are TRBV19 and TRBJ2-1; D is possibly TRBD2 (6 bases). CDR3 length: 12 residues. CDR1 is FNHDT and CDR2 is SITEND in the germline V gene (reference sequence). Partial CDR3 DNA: TGTGCCAGCATCTCGACTGGCGCT. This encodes CASISTGA. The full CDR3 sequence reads CASISTGAEQFF.

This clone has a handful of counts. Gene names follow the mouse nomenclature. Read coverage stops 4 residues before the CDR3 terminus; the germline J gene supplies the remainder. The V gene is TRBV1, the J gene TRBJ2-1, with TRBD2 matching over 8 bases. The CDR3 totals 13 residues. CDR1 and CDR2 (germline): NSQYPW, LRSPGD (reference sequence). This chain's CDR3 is CTWRGGPRAEQFF. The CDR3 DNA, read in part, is TGCACCTGGAGGGGGGGGCCGCGAGCT.

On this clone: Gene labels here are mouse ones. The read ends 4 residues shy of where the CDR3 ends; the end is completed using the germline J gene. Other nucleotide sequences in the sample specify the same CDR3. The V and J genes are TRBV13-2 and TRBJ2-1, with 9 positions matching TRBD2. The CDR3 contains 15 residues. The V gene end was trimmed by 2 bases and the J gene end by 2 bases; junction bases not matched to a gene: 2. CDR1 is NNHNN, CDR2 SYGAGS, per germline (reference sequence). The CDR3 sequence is CASGENWGDYAEQFF. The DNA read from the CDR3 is TGTGCCAGCGGTGAAAACTGGGGGGACTATGCT.

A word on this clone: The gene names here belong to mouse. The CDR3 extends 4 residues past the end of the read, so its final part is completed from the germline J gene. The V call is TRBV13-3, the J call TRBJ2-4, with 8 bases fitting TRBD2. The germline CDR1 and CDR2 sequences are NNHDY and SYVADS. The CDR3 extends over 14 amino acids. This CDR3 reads CASSDWGAVNTLYF. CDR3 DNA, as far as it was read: TGTGCCAGCAGTGACTGGGGGGCGGTAAAC.

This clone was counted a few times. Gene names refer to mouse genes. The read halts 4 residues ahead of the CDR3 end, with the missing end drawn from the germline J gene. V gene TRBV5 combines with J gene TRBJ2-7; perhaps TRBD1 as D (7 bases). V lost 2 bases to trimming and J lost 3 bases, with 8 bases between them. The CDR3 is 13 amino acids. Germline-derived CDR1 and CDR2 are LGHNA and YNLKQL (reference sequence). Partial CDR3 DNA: TGTGCCAGCAGCCAAAGGGGGCTCTAT. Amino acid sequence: CASSQRGLY. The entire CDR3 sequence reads CASSQRGLYEQYF.

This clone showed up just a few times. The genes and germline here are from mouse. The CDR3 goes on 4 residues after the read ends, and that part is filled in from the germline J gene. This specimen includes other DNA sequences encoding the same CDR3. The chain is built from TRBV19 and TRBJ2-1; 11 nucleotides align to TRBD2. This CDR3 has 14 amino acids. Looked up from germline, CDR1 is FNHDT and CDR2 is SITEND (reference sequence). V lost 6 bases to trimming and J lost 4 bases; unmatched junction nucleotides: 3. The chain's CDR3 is CASTRTGGYAEQFF. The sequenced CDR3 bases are TGTGCCAGCACCCGGACTGGGGGGTATGCT. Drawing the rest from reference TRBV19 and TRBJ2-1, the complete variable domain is GGIITQTPKFLIGQEGQKLTLKCQQNFNHDTMYWYRQDSGKGLRLIYYSITENDLQKGDLSEGYDASREKKSSFSLTVTSAQKNEMAVFLCASTRTGGYAEQFFGPGTRLTVL.

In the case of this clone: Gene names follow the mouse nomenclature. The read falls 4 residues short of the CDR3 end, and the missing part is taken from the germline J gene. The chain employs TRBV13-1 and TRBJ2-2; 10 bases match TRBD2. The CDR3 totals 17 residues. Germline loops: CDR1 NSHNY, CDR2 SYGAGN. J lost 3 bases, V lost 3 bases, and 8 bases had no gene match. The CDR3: CASSGAGTGDDTGQLYF. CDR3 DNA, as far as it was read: TGTGCCAGCAGTGGGGCCGGGACTGGGGATGACACCGGG.

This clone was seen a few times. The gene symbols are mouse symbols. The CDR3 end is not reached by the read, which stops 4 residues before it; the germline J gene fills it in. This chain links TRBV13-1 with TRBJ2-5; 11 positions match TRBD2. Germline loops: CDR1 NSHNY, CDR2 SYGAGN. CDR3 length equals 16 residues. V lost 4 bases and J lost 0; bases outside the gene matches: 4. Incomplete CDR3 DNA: TGTGCCAGCAGTCTGACTGGGGGGGTTAACCAAGAC. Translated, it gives CASSLTGGVNQD. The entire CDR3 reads CASSLTGGVNQDTQYF.

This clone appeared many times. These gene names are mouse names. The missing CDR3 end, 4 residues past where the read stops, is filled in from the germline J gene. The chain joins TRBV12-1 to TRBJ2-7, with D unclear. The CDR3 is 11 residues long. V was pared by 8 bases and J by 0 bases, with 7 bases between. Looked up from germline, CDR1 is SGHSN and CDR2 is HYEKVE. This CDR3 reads CATRSSYEQYF. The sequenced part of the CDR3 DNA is TGTGCCACCAGGAGCTCCTAT.